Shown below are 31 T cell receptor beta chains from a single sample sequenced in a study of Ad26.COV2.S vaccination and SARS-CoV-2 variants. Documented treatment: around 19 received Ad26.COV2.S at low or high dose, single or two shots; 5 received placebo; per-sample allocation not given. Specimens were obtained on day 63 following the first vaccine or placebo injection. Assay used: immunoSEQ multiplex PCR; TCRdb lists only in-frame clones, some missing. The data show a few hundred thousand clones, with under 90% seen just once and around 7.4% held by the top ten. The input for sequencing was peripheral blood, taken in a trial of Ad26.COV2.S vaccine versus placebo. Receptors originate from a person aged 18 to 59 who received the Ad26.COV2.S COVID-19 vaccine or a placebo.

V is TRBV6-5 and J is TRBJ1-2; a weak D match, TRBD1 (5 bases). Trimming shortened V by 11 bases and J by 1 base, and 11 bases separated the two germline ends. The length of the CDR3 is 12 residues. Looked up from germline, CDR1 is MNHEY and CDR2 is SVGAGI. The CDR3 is CAVRQFNYGYTF. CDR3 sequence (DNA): TGTGCCGTCAGACAGTTTAACTATGGCTACACCTTC.

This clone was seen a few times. CDR3 region: CASSLSRAAGVPIYF. CDR3 bases: TGTGCCAGCAGCTTAAGTCGGGCGGCCGGCGTCCCCATATATTTT. The V and J genes are TRBV7-6 and TRBJ1-3; D gene uncertain. Germline V lookup: CDR1 SGHVS, CDR2 FNYEAQ. The germline V and J ends were trimmed by 2 bases and 11 bases, with 19 bases remaining between them. The CDR3 contains 15 residues.

The CDR3 sequence is CASSLIGGSETYEQYF. The CDR3 bases are TGCGCCAGCAGCTTGATAGGCGGGAGTGAGACTTACGAGCAGTACTTC. The chain links TRBV5-1 to TRBJ2-7, with 7 bases that match TRBD2. The CDR3 runs to 16 residues. In germline, CDR1 is SGHRS, CDR2 YFSETQ. Losses at the gene ends were 1 base for V and 4 bases for J; bases not matched to a gene: 11.

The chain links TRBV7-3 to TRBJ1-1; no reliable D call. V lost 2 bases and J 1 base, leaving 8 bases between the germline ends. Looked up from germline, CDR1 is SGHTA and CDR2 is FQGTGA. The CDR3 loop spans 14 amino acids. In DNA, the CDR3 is TGTGCCAGCAGCTTAGGACGGTCGAACACTGAAGCTTTCTTT. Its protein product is CASSLGRSNTEAFF.

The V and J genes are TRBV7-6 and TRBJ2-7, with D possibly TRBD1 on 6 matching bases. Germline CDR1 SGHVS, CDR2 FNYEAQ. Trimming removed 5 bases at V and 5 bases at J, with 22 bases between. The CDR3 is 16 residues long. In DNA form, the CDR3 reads TGTGCCAGCAGCCCGACACCCAGGGGTTACTTCCACGAGCAGTACTTC. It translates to CASSPTPRGYFHEQYF.

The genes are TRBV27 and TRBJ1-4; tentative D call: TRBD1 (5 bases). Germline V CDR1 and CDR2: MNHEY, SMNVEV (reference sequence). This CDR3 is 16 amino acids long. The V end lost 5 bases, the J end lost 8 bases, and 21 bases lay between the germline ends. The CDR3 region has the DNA TGTGCCAGCAGTGGTCGGACGGAGGGGACCGGAGAAAAACTGTTTTTT. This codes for CASSGRTEGTGEKLFF.

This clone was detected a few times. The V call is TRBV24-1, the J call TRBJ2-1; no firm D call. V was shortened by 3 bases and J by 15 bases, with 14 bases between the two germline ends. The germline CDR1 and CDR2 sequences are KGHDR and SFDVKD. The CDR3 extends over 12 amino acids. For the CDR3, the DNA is TGTGCCACCAGTGATACGGGTATCAGACGGTTCTTC. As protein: CATSDTGIRRFF.

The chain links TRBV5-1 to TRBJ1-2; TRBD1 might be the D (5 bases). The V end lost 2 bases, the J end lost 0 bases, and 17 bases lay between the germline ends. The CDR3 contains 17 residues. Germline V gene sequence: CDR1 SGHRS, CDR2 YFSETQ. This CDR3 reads CASSLSFGGTANYGYTF. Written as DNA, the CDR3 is TGCGCCAGCAGCTTATCCTTTGGGGGTACGGCTAACTATGGCTACACCTTC.

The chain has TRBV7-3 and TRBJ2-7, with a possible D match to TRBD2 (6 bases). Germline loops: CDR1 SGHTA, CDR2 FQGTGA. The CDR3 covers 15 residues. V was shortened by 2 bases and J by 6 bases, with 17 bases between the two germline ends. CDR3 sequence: CASSLAGLNPSEQYF. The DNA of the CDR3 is TGTGCCAGCAGCTTAGCGGGGCTGAATCCTTCCGAGCAGTACTTC.

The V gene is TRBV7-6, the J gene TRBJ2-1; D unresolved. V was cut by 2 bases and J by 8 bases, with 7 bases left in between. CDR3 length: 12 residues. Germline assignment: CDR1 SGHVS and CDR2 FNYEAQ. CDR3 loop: CASSLYRDEQFF. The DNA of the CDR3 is TGTGCCAGCAGCTTATATCGGGATGAGCAGTTCTTC.

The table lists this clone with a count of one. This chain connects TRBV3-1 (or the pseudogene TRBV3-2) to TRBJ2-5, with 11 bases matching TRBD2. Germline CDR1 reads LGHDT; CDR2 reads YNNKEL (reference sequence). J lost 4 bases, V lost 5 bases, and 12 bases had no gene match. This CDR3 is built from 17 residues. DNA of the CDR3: TGTGCCAGCAGCTATACTCGAACTAGCGGGGGTGGAGAGACCCAGTACTTC. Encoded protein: CASSYTRTSGGGETQYF.

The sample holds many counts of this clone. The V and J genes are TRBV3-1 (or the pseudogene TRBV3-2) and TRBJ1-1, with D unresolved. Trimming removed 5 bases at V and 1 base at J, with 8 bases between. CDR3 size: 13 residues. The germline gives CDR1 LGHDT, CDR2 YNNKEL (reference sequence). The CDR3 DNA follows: TGTGCCAGCAGCTTTTTGGAGAACACTGAAGCTTTCTTT. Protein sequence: CASSFLENTEAFF.

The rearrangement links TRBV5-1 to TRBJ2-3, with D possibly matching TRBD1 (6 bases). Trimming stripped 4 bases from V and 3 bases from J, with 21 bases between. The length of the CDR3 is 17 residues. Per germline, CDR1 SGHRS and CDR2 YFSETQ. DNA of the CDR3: TGCGCCAGCAGCCGATGGCAGGGGTCTTACCCTACAGATACGCAGTATTTT. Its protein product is CASSRWQGSYPTDTQYF.

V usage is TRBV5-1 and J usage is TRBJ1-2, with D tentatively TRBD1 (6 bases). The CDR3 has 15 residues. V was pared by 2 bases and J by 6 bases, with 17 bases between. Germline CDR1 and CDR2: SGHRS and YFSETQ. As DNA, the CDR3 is TGCGCCAGCAGCTTACAGGACAGTGAGCTCGATGGCTACACCTTC. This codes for CASSLQDSELDGYTF.

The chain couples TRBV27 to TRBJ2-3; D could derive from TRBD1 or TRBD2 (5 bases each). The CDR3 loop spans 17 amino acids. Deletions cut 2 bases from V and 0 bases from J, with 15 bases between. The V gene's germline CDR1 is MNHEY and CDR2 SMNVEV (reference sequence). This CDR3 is CASSLGVGGRSTDTQYF. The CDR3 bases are TGTGCCAGCAGTTTAGGGGTTGGGGGACGGAGCACAGATACGCAGTATTTT.

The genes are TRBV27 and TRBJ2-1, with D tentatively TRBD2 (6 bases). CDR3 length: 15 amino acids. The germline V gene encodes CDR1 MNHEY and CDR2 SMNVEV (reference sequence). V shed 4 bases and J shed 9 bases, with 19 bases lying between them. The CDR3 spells CASSSPRDFGAEQFF. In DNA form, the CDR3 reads TGTGCCAGCAGTTCACCCCGGGACTTTGGGGCTGAGCAGTTCTTC.

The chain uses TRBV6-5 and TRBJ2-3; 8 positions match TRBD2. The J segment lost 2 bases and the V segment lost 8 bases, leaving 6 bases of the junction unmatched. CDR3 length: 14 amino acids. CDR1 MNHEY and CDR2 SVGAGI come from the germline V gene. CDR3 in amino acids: CASQRGPFTDTQYF. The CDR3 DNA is TGTGCCAGCCAGCGGGGGCCCTTCACAGATACGCAGTATTTT.

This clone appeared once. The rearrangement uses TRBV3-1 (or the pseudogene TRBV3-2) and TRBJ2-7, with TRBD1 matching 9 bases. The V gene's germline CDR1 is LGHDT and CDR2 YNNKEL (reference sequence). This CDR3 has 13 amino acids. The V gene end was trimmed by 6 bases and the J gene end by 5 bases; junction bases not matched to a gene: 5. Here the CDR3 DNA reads TGTGCCAGCAGGAATTACAGGGGGCACGAGCAGTACTTC. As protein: CASRNYRGHEQYF.

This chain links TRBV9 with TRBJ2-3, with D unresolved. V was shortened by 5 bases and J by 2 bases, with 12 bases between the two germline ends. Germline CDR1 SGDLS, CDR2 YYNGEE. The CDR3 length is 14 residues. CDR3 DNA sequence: TGTGCCAGCAGTGCCTACTTGGTCACAGATACGCAGTATTTT. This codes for CASSAYLVTDTQYF. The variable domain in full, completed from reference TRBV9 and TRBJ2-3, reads DSGVTQTPKHLITATGQRVTLRCSPRSGDLSVYWYQQSLDQGLQFLIQYYNGEERAKGNILERFSAQQFPDLHSELNLSSLELGDSALYFCASSAYLVTDTQYFGPGTRLTVL.

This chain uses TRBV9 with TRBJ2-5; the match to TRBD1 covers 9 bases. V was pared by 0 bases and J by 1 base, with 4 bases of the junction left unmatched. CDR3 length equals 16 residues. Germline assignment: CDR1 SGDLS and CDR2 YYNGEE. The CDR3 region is CASSVAQGALQETQYF. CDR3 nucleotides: TGTGCCAGCAGCGTAGCACAGGGGGCACTCCAAGAGACCCAGTACTTC.

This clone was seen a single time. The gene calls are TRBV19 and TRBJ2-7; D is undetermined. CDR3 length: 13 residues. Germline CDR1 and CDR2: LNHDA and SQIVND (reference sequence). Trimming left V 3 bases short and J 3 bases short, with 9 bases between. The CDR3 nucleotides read TGTGCCAGTAGTATGGGTCAGTTCTACGAGCAGTACTTC. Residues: CASSMGQFYEQYF.

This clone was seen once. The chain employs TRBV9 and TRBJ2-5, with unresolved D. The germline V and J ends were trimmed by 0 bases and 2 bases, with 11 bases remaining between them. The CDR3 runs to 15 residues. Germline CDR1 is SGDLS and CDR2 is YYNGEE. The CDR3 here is CASSVGVLVQETQYF. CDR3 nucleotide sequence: TGTGCCAGCAGCGTAGGGGTCTTAGTACAAGAGACCCAGTACTTC.

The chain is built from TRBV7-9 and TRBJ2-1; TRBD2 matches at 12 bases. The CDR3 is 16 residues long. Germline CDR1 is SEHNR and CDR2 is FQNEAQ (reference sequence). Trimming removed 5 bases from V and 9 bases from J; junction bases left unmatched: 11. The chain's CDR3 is CASSTTTSGSGSEQFF. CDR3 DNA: TGTGCCAGCAGCACGACGACTAGCGGGAGCGGAAGTGAGCAGTTCTTC.

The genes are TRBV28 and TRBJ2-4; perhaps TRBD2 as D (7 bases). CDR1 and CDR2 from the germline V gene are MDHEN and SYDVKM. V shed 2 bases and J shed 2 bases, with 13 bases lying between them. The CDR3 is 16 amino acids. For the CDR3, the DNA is TGTGCCAGCAGTTTAATTTCGGGGGGCTCCAAAAACATTCAGTACTTC. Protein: CASSLISGGSKNIQYF.

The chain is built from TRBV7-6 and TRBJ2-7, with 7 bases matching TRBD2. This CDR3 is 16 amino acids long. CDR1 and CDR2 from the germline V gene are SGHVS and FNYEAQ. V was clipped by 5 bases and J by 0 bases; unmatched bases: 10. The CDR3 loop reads CASSETLAAASYEQYF. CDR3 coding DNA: TGTGCCAGCAGCGAGACGCTAGCGGCGGCCTCCTACGAGCAGTACTTC.

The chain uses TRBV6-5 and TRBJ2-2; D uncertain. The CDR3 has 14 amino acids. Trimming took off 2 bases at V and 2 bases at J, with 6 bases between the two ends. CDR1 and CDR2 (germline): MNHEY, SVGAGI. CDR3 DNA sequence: TGTGCCAGCAGTTACGCGAGAAACACCGGGGAGCTGTTTTTT. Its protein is CASSYARNTGELFF.

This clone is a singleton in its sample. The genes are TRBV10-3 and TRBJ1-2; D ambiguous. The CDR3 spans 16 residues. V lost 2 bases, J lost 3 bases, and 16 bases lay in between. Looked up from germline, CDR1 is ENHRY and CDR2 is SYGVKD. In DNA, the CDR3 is TGTGCCATCAGTGAGGTATCGGCCTTTGAGGACTATGGCTACACCTTC. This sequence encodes CAISEVSAFEDYGYTF.

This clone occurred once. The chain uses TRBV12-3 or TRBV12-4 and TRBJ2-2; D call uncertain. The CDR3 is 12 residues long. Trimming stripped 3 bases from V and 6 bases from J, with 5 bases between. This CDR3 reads CASSFSPGELFF. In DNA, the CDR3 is TGTGCCAGCAGTTTTTCCCCCGGGGAGCTGTTTTTT.

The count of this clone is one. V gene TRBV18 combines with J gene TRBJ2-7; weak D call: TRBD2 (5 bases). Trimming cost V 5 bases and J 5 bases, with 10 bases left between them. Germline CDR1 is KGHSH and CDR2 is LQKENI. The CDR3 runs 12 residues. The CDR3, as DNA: TGTGCCAGCTCAGGGAGTACGGACGAGCAGTACTTC. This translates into CASSGSTDEQYF.

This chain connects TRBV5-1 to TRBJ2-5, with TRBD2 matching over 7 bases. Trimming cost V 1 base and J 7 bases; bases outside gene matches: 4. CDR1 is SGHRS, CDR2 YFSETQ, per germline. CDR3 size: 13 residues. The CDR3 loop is CASSLNGEGTQYF. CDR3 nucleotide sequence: TGCGCCAGCAGCTTGAACGGGGAGGGGACCCAGTACTTC.

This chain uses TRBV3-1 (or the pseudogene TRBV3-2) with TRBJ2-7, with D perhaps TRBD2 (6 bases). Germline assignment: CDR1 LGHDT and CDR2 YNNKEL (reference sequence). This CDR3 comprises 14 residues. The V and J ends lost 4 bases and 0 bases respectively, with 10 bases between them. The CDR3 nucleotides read TGTGCCAGCAGCCTTATCGGGAGCTCCTACGAGCAGTACTTC. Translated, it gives CASSLIGSSYEQYF.